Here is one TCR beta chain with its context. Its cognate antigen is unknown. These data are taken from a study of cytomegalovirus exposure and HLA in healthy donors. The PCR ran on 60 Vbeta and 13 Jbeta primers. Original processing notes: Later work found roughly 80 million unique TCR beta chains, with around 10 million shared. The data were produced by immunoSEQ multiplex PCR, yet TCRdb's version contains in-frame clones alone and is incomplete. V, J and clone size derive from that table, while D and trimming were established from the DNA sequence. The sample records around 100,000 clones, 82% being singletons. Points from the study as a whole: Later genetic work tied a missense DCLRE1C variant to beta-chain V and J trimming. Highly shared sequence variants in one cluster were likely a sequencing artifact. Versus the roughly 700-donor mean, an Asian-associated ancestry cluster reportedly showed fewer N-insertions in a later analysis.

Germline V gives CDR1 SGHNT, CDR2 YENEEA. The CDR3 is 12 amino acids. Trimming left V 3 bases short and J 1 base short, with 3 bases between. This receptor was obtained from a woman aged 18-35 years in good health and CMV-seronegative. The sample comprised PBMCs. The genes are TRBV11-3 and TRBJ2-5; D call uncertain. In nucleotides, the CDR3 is TGTGCCAGCAGCTTGGCCCAAGAGACCCAGTACTTC. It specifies CASSLAQETQYF.